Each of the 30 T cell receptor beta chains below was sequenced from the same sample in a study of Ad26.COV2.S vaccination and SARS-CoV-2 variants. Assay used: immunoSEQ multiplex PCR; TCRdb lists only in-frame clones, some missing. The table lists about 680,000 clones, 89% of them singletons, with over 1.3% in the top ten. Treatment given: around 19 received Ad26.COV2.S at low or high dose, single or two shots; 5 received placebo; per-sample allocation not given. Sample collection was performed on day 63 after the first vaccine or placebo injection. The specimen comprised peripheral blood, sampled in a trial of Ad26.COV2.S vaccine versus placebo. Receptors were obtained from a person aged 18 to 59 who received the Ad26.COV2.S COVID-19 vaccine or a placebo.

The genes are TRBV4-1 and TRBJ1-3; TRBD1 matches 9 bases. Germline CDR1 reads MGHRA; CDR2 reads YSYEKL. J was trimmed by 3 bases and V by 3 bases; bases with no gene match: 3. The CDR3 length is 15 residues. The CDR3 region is CASSHPDRGGNTIYF. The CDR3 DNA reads TGCGCCAGCAGCCACCCGGACAGGGGTGGAAACACCATATATTTT.

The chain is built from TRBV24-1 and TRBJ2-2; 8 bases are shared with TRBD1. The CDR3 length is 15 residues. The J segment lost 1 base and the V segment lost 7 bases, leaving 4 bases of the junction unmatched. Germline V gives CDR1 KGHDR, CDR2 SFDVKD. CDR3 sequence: CATSRGTGNTGELFF. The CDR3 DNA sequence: TGTGCCACCAGCAGGGGGACAGGGAACACCGGGGAGCTGTTTTTT.

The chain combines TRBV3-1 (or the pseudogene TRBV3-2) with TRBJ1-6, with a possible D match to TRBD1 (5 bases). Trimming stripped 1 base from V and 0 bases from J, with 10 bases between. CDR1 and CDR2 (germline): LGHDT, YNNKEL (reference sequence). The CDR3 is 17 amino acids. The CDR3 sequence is CASSQARQSSYNSPLHF. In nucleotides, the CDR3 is TGTGCCAGCAGCCAAGCTCGACAGAGCTCCTATAATTCACCCCTCCACTTT.

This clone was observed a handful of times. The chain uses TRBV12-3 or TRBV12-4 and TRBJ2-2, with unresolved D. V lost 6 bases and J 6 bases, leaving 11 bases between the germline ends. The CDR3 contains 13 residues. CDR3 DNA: TGTGCCAGCAGGGGCGATGGGGCCGGGGAGCTGTTTTTT. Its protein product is CASRGDGAGELFF.

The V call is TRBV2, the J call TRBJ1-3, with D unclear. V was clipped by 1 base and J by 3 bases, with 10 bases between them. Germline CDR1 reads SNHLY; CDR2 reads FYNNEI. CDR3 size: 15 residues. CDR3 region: CASSEEGGLGNTIYF. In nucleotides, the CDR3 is TGTGCCAGCAGTGAAGAGGGAGGCCTTGGAAACACCATATATTTT.

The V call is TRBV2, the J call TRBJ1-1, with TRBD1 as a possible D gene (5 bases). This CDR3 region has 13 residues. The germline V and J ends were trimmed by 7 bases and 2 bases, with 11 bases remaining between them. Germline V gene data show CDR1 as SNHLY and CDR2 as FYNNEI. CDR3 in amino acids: CASNWDANTEAFF. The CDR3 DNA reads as TGTGCCAGCAACTGGGACGCCAACACTGAAGCTTTCTTT.

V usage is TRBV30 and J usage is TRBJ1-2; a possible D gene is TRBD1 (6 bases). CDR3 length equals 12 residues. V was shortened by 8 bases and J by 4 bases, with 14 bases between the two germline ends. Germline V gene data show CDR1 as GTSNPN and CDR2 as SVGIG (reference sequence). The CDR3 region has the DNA TGTGCCCGACAGGAGGCTGGCTATGGCTACACCTTC. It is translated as CARQEAGYGYTF. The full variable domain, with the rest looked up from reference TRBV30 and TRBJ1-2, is SQTIHQWPATLVQPVGSPLSLECTVEGTSNPNLYWYRQAAGRGLQLLFYSVGIGQISSEVPQNLSASRPQDRQFILSSKKLLLSDSGFYLCARQEAGYGYTFGSGTRLTVV.

DNA for the CDR3: TGTGCCAGCAGTTACGGAGGGGGCGCGAGCTATGGCTACACCTTC. Translation: CASSYGGGASYGYTF. V is TRBV6-5 and J is TRBJ1-2, with TRBD1 matching over 7 bases. Unmatched junction bases numbered 7, after V lost 2 bases and J lost 4 bases. The CDR3 is 15 amino acids. Germline V gene lookup returns CDR1 MNHEY and CDR2 SVGAGI.

The CDR3, as DNA: TGTGCCAGCAGTTGGGCGGGGCGGGGGGCCCAAGAGACCCAGTACTTC. This sequence encodes CASSWAGRGAQETQYF. V and J are TRBV6-2 or TRBV6-3 and TRBJ2-5; 8 bases agree with TRBD2. Germline V gene sequence: CDR1 MNHEY, CDR2 SVGEGT. J was trimmed by 1 base and V by 4 bases; bases with no gene match: 8. CDR3 length: 16 amino acids.

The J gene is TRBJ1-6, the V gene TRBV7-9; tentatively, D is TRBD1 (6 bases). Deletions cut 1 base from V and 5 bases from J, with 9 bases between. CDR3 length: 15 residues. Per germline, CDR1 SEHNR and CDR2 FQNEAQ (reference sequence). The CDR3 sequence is CASSLGYRDNSPLHF. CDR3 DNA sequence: TGTGCCAGCAGCTTAGGATACAGGGATAATTCACCCCTCCACTTT.

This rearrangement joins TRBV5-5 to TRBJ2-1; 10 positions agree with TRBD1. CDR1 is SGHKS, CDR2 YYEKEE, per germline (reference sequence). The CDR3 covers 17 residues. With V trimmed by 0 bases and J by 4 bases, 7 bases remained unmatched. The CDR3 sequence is CASSLGGTGVKYNEQFF. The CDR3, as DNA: TGTGCCAGCAGCTTGGGTGGGACAGGGGTAAAGTACAATGAGCAGTTCTTC. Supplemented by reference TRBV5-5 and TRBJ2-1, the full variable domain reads DAGVTQSPTHLIKTRGQQVTLRCSPISGHKSVSWYQQVLGQGPQFIFQYYEKEERGRGNFPDRFSARQFPNYSSELNVNALLLGDSALYLCASSLGGTGVKYNEQFFGPGTRLTVL.

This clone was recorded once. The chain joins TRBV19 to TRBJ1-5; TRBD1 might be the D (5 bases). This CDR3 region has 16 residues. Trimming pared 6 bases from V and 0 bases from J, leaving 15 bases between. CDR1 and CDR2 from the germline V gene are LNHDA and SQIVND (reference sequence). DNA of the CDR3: TGTGCCAGTAGGGACGATCAGGGTTATAGCAATCAGCCCCAGCATTTT. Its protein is CASRDDQGYSNQPQHF. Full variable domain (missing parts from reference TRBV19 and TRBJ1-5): DGGITQSPKYLFRKEGQNVTLSCEQNLNHDAMYWYRQDPGQGLRLIYYSQIVNDFQKGDIAEGYSVSREKKESFPLTVTSAQKNPTAFYLCASRDDQGYSNQPQHFGDGTRLSIL.

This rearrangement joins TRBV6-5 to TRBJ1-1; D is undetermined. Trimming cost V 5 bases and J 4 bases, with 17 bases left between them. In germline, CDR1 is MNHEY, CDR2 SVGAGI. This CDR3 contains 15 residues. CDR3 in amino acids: CASSILTLKGTEAFF. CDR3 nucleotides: TGTGCCAGCAGTATCCTGACCCTAAAGGGCACTGAAGCTTTCTTT.

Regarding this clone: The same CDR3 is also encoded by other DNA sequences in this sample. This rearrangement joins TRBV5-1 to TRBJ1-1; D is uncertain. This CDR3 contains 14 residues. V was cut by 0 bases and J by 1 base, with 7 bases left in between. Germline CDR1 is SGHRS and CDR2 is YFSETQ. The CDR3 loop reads CASSLGHPNTEAFF. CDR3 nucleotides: TGCGCCAGCAGCTTGGGACACCCGAACACTGAAGCTTTCTTT.

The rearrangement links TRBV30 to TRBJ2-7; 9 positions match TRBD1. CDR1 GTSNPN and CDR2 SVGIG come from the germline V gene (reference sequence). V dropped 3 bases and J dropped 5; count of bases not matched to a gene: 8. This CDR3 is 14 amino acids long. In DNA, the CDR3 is TGTGCCTGGAGCAGAGGACAGGGGATCCACGAGCAGTACTTC. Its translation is CAWSRGQGIHEQYF.

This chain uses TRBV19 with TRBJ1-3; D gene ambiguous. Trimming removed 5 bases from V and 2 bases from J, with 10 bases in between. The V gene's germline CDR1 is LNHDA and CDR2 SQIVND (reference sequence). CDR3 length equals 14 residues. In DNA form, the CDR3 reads TGTGCCAGTAGTGCCGGCTATGCTGGAAACACCATATATTTT. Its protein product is CASSAGYAGNTIYF.

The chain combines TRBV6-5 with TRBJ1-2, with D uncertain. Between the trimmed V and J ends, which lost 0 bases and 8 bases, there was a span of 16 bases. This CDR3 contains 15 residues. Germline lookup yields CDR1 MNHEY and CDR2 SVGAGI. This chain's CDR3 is CASSYSNIGSGGYTF. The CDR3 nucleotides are TGTGCCAGCAGTTACTCGAACATAGGGTCGGGCGGCTACACCTTC.

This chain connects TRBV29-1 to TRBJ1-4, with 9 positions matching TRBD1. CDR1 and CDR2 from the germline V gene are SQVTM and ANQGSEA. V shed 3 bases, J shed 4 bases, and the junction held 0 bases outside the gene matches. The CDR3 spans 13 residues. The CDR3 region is CSVEGQGNEKLFF. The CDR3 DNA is TGCAGCGTTGAGGGACAGGGTAATGAAAAACTGTTTTTT.

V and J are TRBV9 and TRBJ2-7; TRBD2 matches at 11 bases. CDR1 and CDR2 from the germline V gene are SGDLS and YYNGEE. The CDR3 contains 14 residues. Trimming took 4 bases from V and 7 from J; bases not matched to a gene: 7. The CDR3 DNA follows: TGTGCCAGCAGCTCGCGACTAGCGGGATGGGAGCAGTACTTC. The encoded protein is CASSSRLAGWEQYF.

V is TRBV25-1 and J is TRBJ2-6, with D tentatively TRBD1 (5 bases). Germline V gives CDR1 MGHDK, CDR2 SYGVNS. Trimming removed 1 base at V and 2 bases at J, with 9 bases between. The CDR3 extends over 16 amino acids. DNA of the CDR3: TGTGCCAGCAGTGAATGGGGCAGCGCTGGGGCCAACGTCCTGACTTTC. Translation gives CASSEWGSAGANVLTF.

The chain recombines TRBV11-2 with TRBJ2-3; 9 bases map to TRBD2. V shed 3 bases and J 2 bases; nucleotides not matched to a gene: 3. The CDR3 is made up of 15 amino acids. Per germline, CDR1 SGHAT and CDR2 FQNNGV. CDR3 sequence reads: CASSLLAGSTDTQYF. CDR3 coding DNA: TGTGCCAGCAGCTTGCTAGCGGGGTCCACAGATACGCAGTATTTT.

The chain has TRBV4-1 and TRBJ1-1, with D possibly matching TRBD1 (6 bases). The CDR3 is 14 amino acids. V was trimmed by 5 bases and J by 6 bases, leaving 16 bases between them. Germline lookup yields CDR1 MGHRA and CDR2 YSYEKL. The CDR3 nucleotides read TGCGCCAGCAGCTCAATCCTAACAGGGTCTGAAGCTTTCTTT. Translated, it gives CASSSILTGSEAFF.

The CDR3 sequence: CASSRATGRPYF. The CDR3 DNA is TGCGCCAGCAGCCGGGCGACAGGGCGGCCGTATTTT. The chain combines TRBV4-1 with TRBJ2-3; 7 positions agree with TRBD1. Germline V gives CDR1 MGHRA, CDR2 YSYEKL. The CDR3 runs 12 residues. V lost 4 bases, J lost 14 bases, and 9 bases stayed unmatched.

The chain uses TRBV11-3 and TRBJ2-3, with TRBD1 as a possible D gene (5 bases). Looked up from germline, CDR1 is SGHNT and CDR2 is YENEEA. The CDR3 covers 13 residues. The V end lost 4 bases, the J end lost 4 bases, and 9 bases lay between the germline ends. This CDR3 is CASSSGASDTQYF. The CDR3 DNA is TGTGCCAGCAGCTCTGGGGCTTCAGATACGCAGTATTTT.

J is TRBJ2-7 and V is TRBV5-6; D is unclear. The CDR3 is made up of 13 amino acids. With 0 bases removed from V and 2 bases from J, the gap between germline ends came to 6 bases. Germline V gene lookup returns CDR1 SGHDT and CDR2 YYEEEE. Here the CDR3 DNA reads TGTGCCAGCAGCTTGGGAATCGCCTACGAGCAGTACTTC. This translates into CASSLGIAYEQYF.

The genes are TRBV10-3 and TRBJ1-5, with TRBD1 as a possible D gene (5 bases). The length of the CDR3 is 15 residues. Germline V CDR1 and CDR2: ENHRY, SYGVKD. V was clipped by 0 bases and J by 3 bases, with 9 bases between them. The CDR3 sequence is CAISESMGVNQPQHF. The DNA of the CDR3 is TGTGCCATCAGTGAGTCTATGGGGGTCAATCAGCCCCAGCATTTT.

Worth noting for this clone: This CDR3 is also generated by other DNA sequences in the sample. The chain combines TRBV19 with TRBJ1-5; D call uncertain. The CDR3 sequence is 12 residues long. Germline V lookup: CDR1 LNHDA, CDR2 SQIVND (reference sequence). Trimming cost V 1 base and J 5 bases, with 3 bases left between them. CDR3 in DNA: TGTGCCAGTAGTATAGGGGATCAGCCCCAGCATTTT. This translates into CASSIGDQPQHF.

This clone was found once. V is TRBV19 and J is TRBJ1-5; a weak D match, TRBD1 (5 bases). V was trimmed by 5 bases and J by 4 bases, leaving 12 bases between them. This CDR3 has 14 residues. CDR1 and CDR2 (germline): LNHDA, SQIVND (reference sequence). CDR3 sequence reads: CASSPGTLNQPQHF. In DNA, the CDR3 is TGTGCCAGTAGTCCCGGGACCCTGAATCAGCCCCAGCATTTT. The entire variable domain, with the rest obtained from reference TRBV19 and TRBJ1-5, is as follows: DGGITQSPKYLFRKEGQNVTLSCEQNLNHDAMYWYRQDPGQGLRLIYYSQIVNDFQKGDIAEGYSVSREKKESFPLTVTSAQKNPTAFYLCASSPGTLNQPQHFGDGTRLSIL.

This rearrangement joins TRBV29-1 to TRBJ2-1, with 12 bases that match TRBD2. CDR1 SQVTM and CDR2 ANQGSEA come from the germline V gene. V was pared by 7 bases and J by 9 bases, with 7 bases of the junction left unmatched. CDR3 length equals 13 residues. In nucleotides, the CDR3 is TGCAGCGCCCCAGGGGGACTAGCGGGTGAGCAGTTCTTC. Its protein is CSAPGGLAGEQFF.

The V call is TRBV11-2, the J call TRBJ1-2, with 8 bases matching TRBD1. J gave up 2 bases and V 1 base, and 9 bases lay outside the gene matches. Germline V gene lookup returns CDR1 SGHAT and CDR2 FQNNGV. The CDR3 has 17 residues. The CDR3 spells CASSLGGRQGANYGYTF. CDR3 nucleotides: TGTGCCAGCAGCTTAGGGGGGAGGCAGGGGGCCAACTATGGCTACACCTTC.